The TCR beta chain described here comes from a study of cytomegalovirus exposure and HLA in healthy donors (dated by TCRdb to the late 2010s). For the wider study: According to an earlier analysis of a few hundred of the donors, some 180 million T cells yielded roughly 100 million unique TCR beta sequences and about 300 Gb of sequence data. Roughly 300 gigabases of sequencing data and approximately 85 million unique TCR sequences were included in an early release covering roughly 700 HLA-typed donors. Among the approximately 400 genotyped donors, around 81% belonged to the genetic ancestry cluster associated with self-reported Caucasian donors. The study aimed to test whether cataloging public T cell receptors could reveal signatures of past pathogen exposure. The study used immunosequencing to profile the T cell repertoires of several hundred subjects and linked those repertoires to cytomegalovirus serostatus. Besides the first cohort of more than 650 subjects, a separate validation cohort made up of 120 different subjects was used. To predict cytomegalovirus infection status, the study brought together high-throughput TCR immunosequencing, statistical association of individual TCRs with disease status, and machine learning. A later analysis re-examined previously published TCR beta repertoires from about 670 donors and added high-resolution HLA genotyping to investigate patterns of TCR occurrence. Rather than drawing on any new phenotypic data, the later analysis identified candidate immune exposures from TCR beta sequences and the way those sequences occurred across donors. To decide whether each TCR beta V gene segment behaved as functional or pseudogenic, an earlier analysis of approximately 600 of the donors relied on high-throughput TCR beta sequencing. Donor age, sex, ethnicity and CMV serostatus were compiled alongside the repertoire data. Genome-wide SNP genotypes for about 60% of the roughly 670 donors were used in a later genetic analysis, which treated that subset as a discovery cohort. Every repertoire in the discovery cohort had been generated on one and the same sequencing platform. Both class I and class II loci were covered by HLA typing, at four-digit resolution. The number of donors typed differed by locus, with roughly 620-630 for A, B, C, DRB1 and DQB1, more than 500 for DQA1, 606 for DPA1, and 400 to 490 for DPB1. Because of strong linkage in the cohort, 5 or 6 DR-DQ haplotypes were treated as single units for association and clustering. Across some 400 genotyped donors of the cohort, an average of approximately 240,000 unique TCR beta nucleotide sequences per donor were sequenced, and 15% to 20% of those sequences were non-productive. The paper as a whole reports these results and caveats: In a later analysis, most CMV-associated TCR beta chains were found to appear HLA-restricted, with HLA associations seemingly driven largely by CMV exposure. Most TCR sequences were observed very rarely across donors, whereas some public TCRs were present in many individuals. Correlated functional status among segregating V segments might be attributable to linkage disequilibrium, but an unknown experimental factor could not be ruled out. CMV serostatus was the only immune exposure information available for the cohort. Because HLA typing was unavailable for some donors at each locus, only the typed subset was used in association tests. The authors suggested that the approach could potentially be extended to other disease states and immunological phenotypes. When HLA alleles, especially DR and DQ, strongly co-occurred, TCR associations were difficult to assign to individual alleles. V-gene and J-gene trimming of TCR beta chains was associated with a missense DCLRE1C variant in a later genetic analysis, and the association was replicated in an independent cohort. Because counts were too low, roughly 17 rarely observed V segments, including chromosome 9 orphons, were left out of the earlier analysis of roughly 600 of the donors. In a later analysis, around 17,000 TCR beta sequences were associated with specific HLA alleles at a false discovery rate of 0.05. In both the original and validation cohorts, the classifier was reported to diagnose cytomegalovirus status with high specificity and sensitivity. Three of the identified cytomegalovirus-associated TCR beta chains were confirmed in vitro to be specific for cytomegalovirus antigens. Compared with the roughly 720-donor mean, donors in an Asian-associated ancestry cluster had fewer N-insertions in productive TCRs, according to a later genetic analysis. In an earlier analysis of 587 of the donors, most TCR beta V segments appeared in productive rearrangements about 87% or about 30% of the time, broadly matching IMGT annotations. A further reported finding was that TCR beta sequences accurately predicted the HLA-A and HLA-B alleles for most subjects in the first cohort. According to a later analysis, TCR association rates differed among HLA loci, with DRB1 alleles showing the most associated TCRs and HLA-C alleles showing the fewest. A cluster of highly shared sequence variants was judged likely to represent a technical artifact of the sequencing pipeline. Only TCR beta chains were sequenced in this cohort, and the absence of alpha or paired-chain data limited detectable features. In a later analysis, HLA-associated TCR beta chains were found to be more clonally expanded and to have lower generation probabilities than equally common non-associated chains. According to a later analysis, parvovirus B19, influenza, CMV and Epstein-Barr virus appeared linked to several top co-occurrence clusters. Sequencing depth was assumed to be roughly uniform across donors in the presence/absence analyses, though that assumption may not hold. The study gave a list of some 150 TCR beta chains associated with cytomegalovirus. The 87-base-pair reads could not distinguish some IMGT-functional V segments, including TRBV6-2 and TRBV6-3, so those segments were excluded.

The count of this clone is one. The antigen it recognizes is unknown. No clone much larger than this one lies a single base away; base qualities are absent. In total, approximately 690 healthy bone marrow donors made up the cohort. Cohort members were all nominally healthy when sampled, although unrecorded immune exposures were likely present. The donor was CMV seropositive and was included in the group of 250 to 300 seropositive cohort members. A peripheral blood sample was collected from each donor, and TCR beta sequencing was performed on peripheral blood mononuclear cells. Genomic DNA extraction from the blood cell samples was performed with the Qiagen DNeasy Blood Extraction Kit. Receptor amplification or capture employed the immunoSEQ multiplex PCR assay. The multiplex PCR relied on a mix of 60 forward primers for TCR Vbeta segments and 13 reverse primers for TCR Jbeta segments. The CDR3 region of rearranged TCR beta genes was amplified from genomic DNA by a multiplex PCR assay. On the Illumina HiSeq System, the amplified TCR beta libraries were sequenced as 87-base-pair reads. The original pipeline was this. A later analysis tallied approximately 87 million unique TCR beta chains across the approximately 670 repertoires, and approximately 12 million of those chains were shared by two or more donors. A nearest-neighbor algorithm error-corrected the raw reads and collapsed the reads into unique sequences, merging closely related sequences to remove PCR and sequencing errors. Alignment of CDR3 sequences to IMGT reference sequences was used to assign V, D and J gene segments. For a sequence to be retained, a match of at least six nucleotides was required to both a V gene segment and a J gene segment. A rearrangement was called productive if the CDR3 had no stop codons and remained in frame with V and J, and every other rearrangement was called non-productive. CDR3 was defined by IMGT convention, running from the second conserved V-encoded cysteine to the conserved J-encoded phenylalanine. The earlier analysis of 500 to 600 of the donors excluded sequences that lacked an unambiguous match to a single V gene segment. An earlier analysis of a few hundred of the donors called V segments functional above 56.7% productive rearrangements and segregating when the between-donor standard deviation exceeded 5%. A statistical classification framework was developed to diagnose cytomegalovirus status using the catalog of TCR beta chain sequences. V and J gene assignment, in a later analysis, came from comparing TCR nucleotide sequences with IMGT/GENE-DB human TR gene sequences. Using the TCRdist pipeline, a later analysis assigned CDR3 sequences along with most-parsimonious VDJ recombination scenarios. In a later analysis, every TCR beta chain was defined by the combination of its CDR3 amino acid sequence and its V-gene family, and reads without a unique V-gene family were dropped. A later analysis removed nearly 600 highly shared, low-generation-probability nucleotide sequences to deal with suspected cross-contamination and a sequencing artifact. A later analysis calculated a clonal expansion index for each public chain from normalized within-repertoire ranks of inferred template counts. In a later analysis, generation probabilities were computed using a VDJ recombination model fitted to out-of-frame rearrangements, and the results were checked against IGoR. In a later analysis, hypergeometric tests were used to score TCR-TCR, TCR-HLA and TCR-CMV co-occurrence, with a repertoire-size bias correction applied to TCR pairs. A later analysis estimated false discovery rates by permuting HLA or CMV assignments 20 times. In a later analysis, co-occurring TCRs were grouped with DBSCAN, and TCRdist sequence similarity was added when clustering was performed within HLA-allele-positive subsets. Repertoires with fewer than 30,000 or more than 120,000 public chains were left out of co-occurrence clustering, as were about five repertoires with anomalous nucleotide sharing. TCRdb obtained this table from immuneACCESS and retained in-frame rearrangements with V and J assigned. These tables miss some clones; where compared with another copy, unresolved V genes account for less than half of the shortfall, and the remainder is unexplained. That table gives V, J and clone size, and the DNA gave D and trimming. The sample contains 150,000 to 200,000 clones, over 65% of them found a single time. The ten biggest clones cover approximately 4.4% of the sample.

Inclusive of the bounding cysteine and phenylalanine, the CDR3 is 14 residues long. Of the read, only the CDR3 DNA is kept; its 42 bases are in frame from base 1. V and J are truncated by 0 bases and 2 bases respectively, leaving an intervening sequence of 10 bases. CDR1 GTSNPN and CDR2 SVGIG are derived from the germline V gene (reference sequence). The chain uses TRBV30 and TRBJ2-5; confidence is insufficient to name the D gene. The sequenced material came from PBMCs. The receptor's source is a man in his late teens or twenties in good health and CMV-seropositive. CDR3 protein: CAWSVRTTQETQYF. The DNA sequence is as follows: TGTGCCTGGAGTGTACGAACGACTCAAGAGACCCAGTACTTC.